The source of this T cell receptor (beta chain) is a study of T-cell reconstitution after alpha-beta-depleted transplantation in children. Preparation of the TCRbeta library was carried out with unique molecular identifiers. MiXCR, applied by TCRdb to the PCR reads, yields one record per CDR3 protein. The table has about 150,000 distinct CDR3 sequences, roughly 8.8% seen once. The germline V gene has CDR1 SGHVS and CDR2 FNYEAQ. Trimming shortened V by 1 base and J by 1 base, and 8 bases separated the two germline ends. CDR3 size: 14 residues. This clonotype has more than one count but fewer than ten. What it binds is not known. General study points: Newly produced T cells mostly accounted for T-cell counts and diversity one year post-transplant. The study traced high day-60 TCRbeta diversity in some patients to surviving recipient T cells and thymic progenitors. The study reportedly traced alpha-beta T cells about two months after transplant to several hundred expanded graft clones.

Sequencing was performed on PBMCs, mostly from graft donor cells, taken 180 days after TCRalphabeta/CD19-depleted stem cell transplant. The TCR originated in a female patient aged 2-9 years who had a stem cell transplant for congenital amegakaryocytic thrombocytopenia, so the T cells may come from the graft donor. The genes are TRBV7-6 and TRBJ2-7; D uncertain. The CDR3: CASSLDGTSYEQYF. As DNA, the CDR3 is TGTGCCAGCAGCTTAGATGGTACATCCTACGAGCAGTACTTC.